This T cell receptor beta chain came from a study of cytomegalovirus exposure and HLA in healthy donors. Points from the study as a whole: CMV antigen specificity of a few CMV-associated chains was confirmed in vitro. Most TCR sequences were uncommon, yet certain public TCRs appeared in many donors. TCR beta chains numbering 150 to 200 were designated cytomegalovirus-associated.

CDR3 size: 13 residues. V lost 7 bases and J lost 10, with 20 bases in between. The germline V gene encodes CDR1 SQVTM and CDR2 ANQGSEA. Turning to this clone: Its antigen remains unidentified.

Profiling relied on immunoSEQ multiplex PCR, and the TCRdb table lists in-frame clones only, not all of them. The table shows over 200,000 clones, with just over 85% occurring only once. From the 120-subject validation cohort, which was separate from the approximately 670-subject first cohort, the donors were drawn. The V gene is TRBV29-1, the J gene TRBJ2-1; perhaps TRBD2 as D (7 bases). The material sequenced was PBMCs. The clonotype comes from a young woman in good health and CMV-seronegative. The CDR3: CSGLIGGGPEQFF. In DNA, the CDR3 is TGCAGCGGTCTCATAGGGGGAGGGCCCGAGCAGTTCTTC.